A single sample is the source of the 3 T cell receptor beta chains below, sequenced in a study of vaccination and CD4 T cells after COVID-19. One entry per CDR3 protein results from TCRdb running MiXCR on the PCR reads. The table records tens of thousands of distinct CDR3 sequences, roughly 53% of them present only once. The source material was CD4+ T cells from blood, sampled before SARS-CoV-2 vaccination. The receptors originated from a human donor who had recovered from COVID-19.

This rearrangement joins TRBV4-2 to TRBJ1-5; 7 nucleotides agree with TRBD1. Per the germline V gene, CDR1 is LGHNA and CDR2 is YNFKEQ. The CDR3 extends over 17 amino acids. With V trimmed by 0 bases and J by 0 bases, 5 bases remained unmatched. The CDR3 sequence is CASSQDLGQYSNQPQHF. The CDR3 region has the DNA TGTGCCAGCAGCCAAGATTTGGGACAGTATAGCAATCAGCCCCAGCATTTT.

Only a few counts were recorded for this clonotype. The chain carries TRBV20-1 and TRBJ1-6, with 9 nucleotides matching TRBD1. Trimming cost V 5 bases and J 5 bases; bases outside gene matches: 4. CDR1 DFQATT and CDR2 SNEGSKA come from the germline V gene (reference sequence). CDR3 length: 14 amino acids. The CDR3 sequence is CSAGDRANNSPLHF. CDR3 DNA sequence: TGCAGTGCTGGGGACAGGGCGAATAATTCACCCCTCCACTTT.

The V gene is TRBV6-1, the J gene TRBJ1-2, with 9 bases matching TRBD1. This CDR3 is 14 amino acids long. The ends lost 5 bases at V and 3 bases at J; junction bases unmatched: 4. In germline, CDR1 is MNHNS, CDR2 SASEGT. CDR3 protein: CASSTRDRDYGYTF. Written as DNA, the CDR3 is TGTGCCAGCAGTACACGGGACAGGGACTATGGCTACACCTTC.